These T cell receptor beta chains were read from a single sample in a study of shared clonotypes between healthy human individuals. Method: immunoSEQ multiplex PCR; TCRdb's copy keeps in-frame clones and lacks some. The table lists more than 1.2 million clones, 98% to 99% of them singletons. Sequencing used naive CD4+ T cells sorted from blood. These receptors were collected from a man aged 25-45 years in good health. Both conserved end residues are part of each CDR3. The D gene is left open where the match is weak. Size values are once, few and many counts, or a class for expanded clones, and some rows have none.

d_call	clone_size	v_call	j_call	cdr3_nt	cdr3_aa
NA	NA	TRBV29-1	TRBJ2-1	TGCAGCGTTCTAGGAGGGGAGCGTACAGTGAATGAGCAGTTCTTC	CSVLGGERTVNEQFF
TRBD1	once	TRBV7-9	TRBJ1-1	TGTGCCTACCGGCCGGGACAGGGAAAGACGGCTTTCTTT	CAYRPGQGKTAFF
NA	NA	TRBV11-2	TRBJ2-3	TGTGCCAGCAGCCTTGGGACTCGCGGCACAGATACGCAGTATTTT	CASSLGTRGTDTQYF
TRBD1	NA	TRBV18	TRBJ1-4	TGTGCCAGCTCAATAACAGGGGCTAAGGGTGAAAAACTGTTTTTT	CASSITGAKGEKLFF
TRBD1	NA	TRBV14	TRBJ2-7	TGTGCCAGCAGCGCCGGGACAGTGGTTATCTACGAGCAGTACTTC	CASSAGTVVIYEQYF
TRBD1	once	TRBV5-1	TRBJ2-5	TGCGCCAGCAGCCCGGGACAGGGGGCAAGTGAGACCCAGTACTTC	CASSPGQGASETQYF
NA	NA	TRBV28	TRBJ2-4	TGTGCCAGCAGTTTCAGAAGGGGTAACATTCAGTACTTC	CASSFRRGNIQYF
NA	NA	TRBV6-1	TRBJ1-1	TGTGCCAGCAGTGAAATGGTTAAGAACACTGAAGCTTTCTTT	CASSEMVKNTEAFF
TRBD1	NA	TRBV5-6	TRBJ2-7	TGTGCCAGCAGCTTAAGGACAGGGGGCCTGGGCGAGCAGTACTTC	CASSLRTGGLGEQYF
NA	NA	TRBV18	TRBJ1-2	TGTGCCAGCTCATCGGACGGAACTAACTATGGCTACACCTTC	CASSSDGTNYGYTF
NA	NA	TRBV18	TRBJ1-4	TGTGCCAGCTCACCACCGGATCAAAATGAAAAACTGTTTTTT	CASSPPDQNEKLFF
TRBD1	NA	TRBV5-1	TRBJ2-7	TGCGCCAGCAGCTCGCAGGGGGTGATTGACGAGCAGTACTTC	CASSSQGVIDEQYF
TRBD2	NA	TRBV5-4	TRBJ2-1	TGTGCCAGCAGCCGACGAGCGGGAGCTGGGAATGAGCAGTTCTTC	CASSRRAGAGNEQFF
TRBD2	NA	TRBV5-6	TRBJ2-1	TGTGCCAGCAATTCCTATACCGGGAGGGTCTCCTACAATGAGCAGTTCTTC	CASNSYTGRVSYNEQFF
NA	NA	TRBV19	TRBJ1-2	TGTGCCAGTAAACCAGGAACTAACTATGGCTACACCTTC	CASKPGTNYGYTF
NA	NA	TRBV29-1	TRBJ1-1	TGCAGCGTTGAAGATAATTATCAGTTTCTCGCTGAAGCTTTCTTT	CSVEDNYQFLAEAFF
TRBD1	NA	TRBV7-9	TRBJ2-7	TGTGCCAGCAGCCTTAGGGACACGGGACAGGTAAAGCACGAGCAGTACTTC	CASSLRDTGQVKHEQYF
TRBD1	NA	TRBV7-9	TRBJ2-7	TGTGCCAGCAGCTCCGCCGGGACAGGGAACGAGCAGTACTTC	CASSSAGTGNEQYF
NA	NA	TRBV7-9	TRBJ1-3	TGTGCCAGCAGCGCCACAGGTCTCTCTGGAAACACCATATATTTT	CASSATGLSGNTIYF
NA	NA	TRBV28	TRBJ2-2	TGTGCCAGCCCCGTCTGGGACACCGGGGAGCTGTTTTTT	CASPVWDTGELFF
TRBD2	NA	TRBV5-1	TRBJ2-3	TGCGCCAGCAGCGTTGGACTAGCGGGAGATACGCAGTATTTT	CASSVGLAGDTQYF
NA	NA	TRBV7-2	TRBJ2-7	TGTGCCAGCAGCTTCGGCGCGGAGTGGGGTAGGGGGCAGTACTTC	CASSFGAEWGRGQYF
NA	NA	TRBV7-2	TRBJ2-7	TGTGCCAGCAGCTTTCAGGGGCGCTACGAGCAGTACTTC	CASSFQGRYEQYF
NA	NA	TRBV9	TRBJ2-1	TGTGCCAGCAGCGTAGAGGGAGACTCCTACAATGAGCAGTTCTTC	CASSVEGDSYNEQFF
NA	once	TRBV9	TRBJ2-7	TGTGCCAGCAGCGTAGGTCTCGGGAACTACGAGCAGTACTTC	CASSVGLGNYEQYF
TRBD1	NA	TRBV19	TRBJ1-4	TGTGCCAGTAGTAGAAGACAGGGACGTGAAAAACTGTTTTTT	CASSRRQGREKLFF
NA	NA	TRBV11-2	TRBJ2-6	TGTGCCAGCAGCTTCCCAGGGCACCCTGGGGCCAACGTCCTGACTTTC	CASSFPGHPGANVLTF
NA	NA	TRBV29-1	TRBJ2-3	TGCAGCGTTTTACAGTCAGATACGCAGTATTTT	CSVLQSDTQYF
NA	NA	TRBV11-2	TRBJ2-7	TGTGCCAGCACCGGACTGGGACAAGCGTCCTCCTACGAGCAGTACTTC	CASTGLGQASSYEQYF
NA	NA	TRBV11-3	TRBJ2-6	TGTGCCAGCAGCCCCGGGGGCAGGGGAAGCTCTGGGGCCAACGTCCTGACTTTC	CASSPGGRGSSGANVLTF
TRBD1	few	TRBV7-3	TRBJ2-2	TGTGCCAGCAGCCGACGACAGGGGAACGGGGAGCTGTTTTTT	CASSRRQGNGELFF
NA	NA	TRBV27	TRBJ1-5	TGTGCCAGCAGTGCCACCCCACACAGCGGACGTGGTCAGCCCCAGCATTTT	CASSATPHSGRGQPQHF
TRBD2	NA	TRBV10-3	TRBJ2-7	TGTGCCATCAGTGATTATGGGAGGGACGAGCAGTACTTC	CAISDYGRDEQYF
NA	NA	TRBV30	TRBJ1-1	TGTGCCTGGAGTGTACTTGGGCCAGTCATGAACACTGAAGCTTTCTTT	CAWSVLGPVMNTEAFF
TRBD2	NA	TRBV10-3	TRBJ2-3	TGTGCCATCAGCGATGGGACTAGACCCACAGATACGCAGTATTTT	CAISDGTRPTDTQYF
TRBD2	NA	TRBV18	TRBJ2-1	TGTGCCAGCTCACCAAAGCGGGGGACTAGCGGGAGGCCACGCTCCTACAATGAGCAGTTCTTC	CASSPKRGTSGRPRSYNEQFF
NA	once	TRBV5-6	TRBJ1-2	TGTGCCAGCAGCTTGATATATGGCTACACCTTC	CASSLIYGYTF
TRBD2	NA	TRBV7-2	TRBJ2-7	TGTGCCAGCAGACCTCTAGCGGGAGTTAACGAGCAGTACTTC	CASRPLAGVNEQYF
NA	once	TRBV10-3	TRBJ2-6	TGTGCCATCAGTGAGGCCCTAGGGGGCTCTGGGGCCAACGTCCTGACTTTC	CAISEALGGSGANVLTF
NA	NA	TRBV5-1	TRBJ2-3	TGCGCCAGCAGCTTCGGATACTCGAGAGGGCGGGCAGATACGCAGTATTTT	CASSFGYSRGRADTQYF
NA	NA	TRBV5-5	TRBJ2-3	TGTGCCAGCAGCTTAGCGACGGTAACAGATACGCAGTATTTT	CASSLATVTDTQYF
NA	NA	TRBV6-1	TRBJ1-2	TGTGCCAGCAGTCCCCCAGTTGCGGGTAACTATGGCTACACCTTC	CASSPPVAGNYGYTF
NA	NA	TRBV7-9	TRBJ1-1	TGTGCCAGCAGCTTATGGGTTGCCAACACTGAAGCTTTCTTT	CASSLWVANTEAFF
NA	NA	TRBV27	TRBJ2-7	TGTGCCAGCAGTCCGCAGAGGAGCTCCTACGAGCAGTACTTC	CASSPQRSSYEQYF
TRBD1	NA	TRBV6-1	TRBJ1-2	TGTGCCAGCAGTGAATTCAGGGGGCGGGATGGCTACACCTTC	CASSEFRGRDGYTF